The subject of this entry is one T cell receptor (beta chain). The antigen remains unidentified. Trimming took 6 bases from V and 3 from J; bases not matched to a gene: 13. Germline V lookup: CDR1 LNHDA, CDR2 SQIVND (reference sequence). The CDR3 has 16 residues. These data originate in a study of regulatory T cells in long-lasting Graves disease. Findings and caveats of the study: Persistent Graves' patients showed reduced TCR diversity versus newly diagnosed patients. Limited samples may have lowered accuracy.

Investigators prepared the TCR beta libraries by applying iRepertoire HTBI primers and Arm-PCR of CDR3 regions. TCRdb called the multiplex PCR reads again in MiXCR, with one record for every CDR3 protein. Among about 320,000 distinct CDR3 sequences, 18% were seen once, and the ten largest hold 35% to 45%. Time point indicated: newly diagnosed GD, antithyroid drugs for less than 3 months. From PBMCs, RNA was extracted and then used to make the TCR library. The authors diagnosed Graves' disease using American Thyroid Association guidelines. The sequence was obtained from a female donor with Graves disease. Sequenced here: peripheral blood mononuclear cells (PBMCs), sampled at new diagnosis, from a patient treated with antithyroid drugs. The rearrangement links TRBV19 to TRBJ1-1; 7 nucleotides agree with TRBD1. In DNA, the CDR3 is TGTGCCAGTAGCCCGCAGGGGGGTGGGTTAGACACTGAAGCTTTCTTT. This gives the protein CASSPQGGGLDTEAFF.